Described below is a single T cell receptor (beta chain) sequence and its context. The data belong to a study of blood T cell repertoires in COVID-19. Study context: Researchers got acute and convalescent COVID-19 samples from the United States, Italy and Spain. Sources were T cells, B-cell-depleted T cells, or PBMCs; the material itself was cDNA or gDNA.

Trimming stripped 3 bases from V and 4 bases from J, with 11 bases between. The CDR3 contains 14 residues. Per the germline V gene, CDR1 is SEHNR and CDR2 is FQNEAQ (reference sequence). Measured with immunoSEQ multiplex PCR; TCRdb has only the in-frame clones, and not every one. The table shows 150,000 to 200,000 clones, with more than 75% occurring only once. The specimen was PBMCs or T cells enriched from blood (not recorded which). The TCR was taken from a woman aged 50 to 65 with acute COVID-19. V is TRBV7-9 and J is TRBJ2-3; no firm D call. CDR3 DNA sequence: TGTGCCAGCAGCTTCCGGTCAAGTCCAGATACGCAGTATTTT. Translation gives CASSFRSSPDTQYF. Filled out from reference TRBV7-9 and TRBJ2-3, the complete variable domain reads DTGVSQNPRHKITKRGQNVTFRCDPISEHNRLYWYRQTLGQGPEFLTYFQNEAQLEKSRLLSDRFSAERPKGSFSTLEIQRTEQGDSAMYLCASSFRSSPDTQYFGPGTRLTVL.